This T cell receptor (beta chain) was documented in a study of immune evolution from preneoplasia to lung adenocarcinoma. Across the whole study: HLA loss of heterozygosity: over 5.5% AIS, more than 14% MIA, around 35% ADC, none AAH.

Patients had resection in Japan or China between the mid-2010s and the late 2010s. Repertoires were generated with immunoSEQ multiplex PCR, while TCRdb's copy carries only in-frame clones and drops some. The data contain 8,000 or so clones, around 79% of them seen just once; the ten biggest clones take up around 8.7%. Concerning this clone itself: Its antigen remains unknown.

CDR1 is SGDLS and CDR2 is YYNGEE in the germline V gene. Trimming left V 10 bases short and J 4 bases short, with 17 bases between. The CDR3 has 13 amino acids. Findings and limits, study-wide: Normal lung had highest clonality; later lesions appeared denser, more diverse. Top clone frequencies peaked in normal lung, apparently declining through invasive adenocarcinoma.

Sequenced material: FFPE minimally invasive lung adenocarcinoma tissue. V usage is TRBV9 and J usage is TRBJ1-1; weak D call: TRBD1 (5 bases). This TCR was sampled from a person between 65 and 79 years old with lung adenocarcinoma. CDR3 residues: CAGGSYLSTEAFF. CDR3 in DNA: TGTGCCGGGGGGAGTTACCTTAGCACTGAAGCTTTCTTT.